The 2 T cell receptor beta chains listed next were all sequenced from one sample in a study of cytomegalovirus exposure and HLA in healthy donors. PCR involved 60 Vbeta and 13 Jbeta primers. Profiled with immunoSEQ multiplex PCR; TCRdb holds only in-frame clones, not every one. The sample records under 200,000 clones, around 88% being singletons. The specimen was PBMCs. The origin of the receptors is a woman aged 25 to 39 in good health and CMV-seronegative.

This clone has only one observation. V gene TRBV19 combines with J gene TRBJ2-7; weak D call: TRBD1 (6 bases). The CDR3 loop spans 14 amino acids. Germline assignment: CDR1 LNHDA and CDR2 SQIVND (reference sequence). V was shortened by 3 bases and J by 6 bases, with 15 bases between the two germline ends. CDR3 nucleotides: TGTGCCAGTAGTATGCGGGCTAAGGGGGTCGAGCAGTACTTC. It yields the protein CASSMRAKGVEQYF. The full variable domain, its missing parts supplied by reference TRBV19 and TRBJ2-7, is DGGITQSPKYLFRKEGQNVTLSCEQNLNHDAMYWYRQDPGQGLRLIYYSQIVNDFQKGDIAEGYSVSREKKESFPLTVTSAQKNPTAFYLCASSMRAKGVEQYFGPGTRLTVT.

The sample holds one count of this clone. The J gene is TRBJ1-1, the V gene TRBV7-9, with 11 bases fitting TRBD1. This CDR3 has 16 amino acids. CDR1 is SEHNR, CDR2 FQNEAQ, per germline (reference sequence). V lost 4 bases to trimming and J lost 1 base; unmatched junction nucleotides: 5. CDR3: CASSSDRGPWNTEAFF. The CDR3 bases are TGTGCCAGCAGCTCGGACAGGGGGCCGTGGAACACTGAAGCTTTCTTT.